The 16 T cell receptor beta chains below come from one sample, sequenced in a study of shared clonotypes between healthy human individuals. The data were produced by immunoSEQ multiplex PCR, yet TCRdb's version contains in-frame clones alone and is incomplete. The table shows around 940,000 clones, with less than 85% occurring only once. The specimen was memory CD4+ T cells sorted from blood. Subset reported: CD45RA-negative fraction. All receptors come from a man younger than 35 in good health.

This clone was detected ten times or more. The chain is built from TRBV19 and TRBJ1-6, with 7 bases fitting TRBD1. J was trimmed by 1 base and V by 6 bases; bases with no gene match: 3. Per the germline V gene, CDR1 is LNHDA and CDR2 is SQIVND (reference sequence). The CDR3 consists of 15 residues. CDR3 loop: CASSTGQSYNSPLHF. In nucleotides, the CDR3 is TGTGCCAGTAGCACGGGACAGTCCTATAATTCACCCCTCCACTTT.

This sequence joins TRBV6-5 and TRBJ1-4; D is undetermined. In germline, CDR1 is MNHEY, CDR2 SVGAGI. The CDR3 loop spans 13 amino acids. Trimming cost V 6 bases and J 8 bases, with 13 bases left between them. The CDR3 nucleotides are TGTGCCAGCAGGGAGGTGGGGAACGAAAAACTGTTTTTT. Its protein is CASREVGNEKLFF.

This clone was detected many times. Other DNA sequences in this sample translate to the same CDR3. The V and J genes are TRBV6-4 and TRBJ1-1; no definite D call. V lost 0 bases and J 1 base, leaving 6 bases between the germline ends. The CDR3 length is 14 residues. The germline V gene has CDR1 MRHNA and CDR2 SNTAGT. The CDR3 sequence: CASSDSSKNTEAFF. The CDR3 DNA sequence: TGTGCCAGCAGTGACTCATCCAAGAACACTGAAGCTTTCTTT.

This chain links TRBV11-3 with TRBJ2-1; maybe TRBD1 (6 bases). CDR1 and CDR2 (germline): SGHNT, YENEEA. V gave up 8 bases and J gave up 9 bases, with 20 bases separating them. The CDR3 is 14 amino acids. The CDR3 here is CASPPEGWGLEQFF. The DNA for the CDR3 is TGTGCCAGCCCCCCCGAGGGTTGGGGGCTTGAGCAGTTCTTC.

This chain connects TRBV2 to TRBJ2-7, with 9 bases aligning to TRBD1. Germline V gene sequence: CDR1 SNHLY, CDR2 FYNNEI. The CDR3 length is 15 residues. With V trimmed by 4 bases and J by 2 bases, 6 bases remained unmatched. The CDR3 loop is CASSGQGGDPYEQYF. The CDR3 bases are TGTGCCAGCAGTGGACAGGGGGGAGATCCCTACGAGCAGTACTTC.

V is TRBV30 and J is TRBJ2-1, with 13 bases matching TRBD2. This CDR3 has 15 residues. The germline V gene encodes CDR1 GTSNPN and CDR2 SVGIG (reference sequence). Trimming at V came to 3 bases and at J to 7 bases, leaving 6 bases not matched to a gene. The CDR3 spells CAWRGTSGIYNEQFF. For the CDR3, the DNA is TGTGCCTGGAGGGGGACTAGCGGGATATATAATGAGCAGTTCTTC.

The rearrangement links TRBV6-1 to TRBJ2-2, with 7 bases that match TRBD2. The CDR3 consists of 14 residues. CDR1 is MNHNS and CDR2 is SASEGT in the germline V gene. The V segment lost 6 bases and the J segment 1 base; nucleotides outside the gene matches: 2. CDR3 residues: CASRGGLNTGELFF. DNA of the CDR3: TGTGCCAGCAGGGGAGGGCTGAACACCGGGGAGCTGTTTTTT.

The chain joins TRBV6-5 to TRBJ2-3; 9 nucleotides match TRBD2. The junction had 3 bases not matched to a gene; V was cut back by 0 bases and J by 2 bases. From germline, CDR1 is MNHEY and CDR2 SVGAGI. The CDR3 extends over 16 amino acids. The CDR3 nucleotides are TGTGCCAGCAGTTACTCGACTAGCGGTGTCACAGATACGCAGTATTTT. It encodes CASSYSTSGVTDTQYF.

Of note for this clone: Other DNA sequences within the sample encode an identical CDR3. The CDR3 DNA reads as TGTGCCAGCAGTGAGCAGGGGATATCCTACGAGCAGTACTTC. Amino acid sequence: CASSEQGISYEQYF. The V call is TRBV6-1, the J call TRBJ2-7, with D possibly TRBD1 on 6 matching bases. Trimming left V 3 bases short and J 1 base short, with 10 bases between. Germline V gene lookup returns CDR1 MNHNS and CDR2 SASEGT. This CDR3 has 14 residues.

The chain carries TRBV7-2 and TRBJ2-7, with 9 bases aligning to TRBD1. Germline CDR1 and CDR2: SGHTA and FQGNSA. V trimming: 5 bases; J trimming: 0 bases; junction bases outside the gene matches: 5. The CDR3 length is 15 residues. CDR3 in amino acids: CASSIGTGSSYEQYF. CDR3 in DNA: TGTGCCAGCAGCATTGGGACAGGGAGCTCCTACGAGCAGTACTTC.

This chain links TRBV6-4 with TRBJ1-2; 12 bases align to TRBD1. CDR1 and CDR2 (germline): MRHNA, SNTAGT. The V and J ends lost 3 bases and 6 bases, in that order; junction bases with no gene match: 14. This CDR3 has 18 amino acids. The chain's CDR3 is CASSDGWGQGASSDGYTF. CDR3 DNA: TGTGCCAGCAGTGATGGGTGGGGACAGGGGGCGTCTTCGGATGGCTACACCTTC.

The chain carries TRBV5-1 and TRBJ1-6, with D perhaps matching TRBD1 (5 bases). CDR1 and CDR2 from the germline V gene are SGHRS and YFSETQ. V was shortened by 1 base and J by 10 bases, with 12 bases between the two germline ends. The CDR3 is 14 amino acids. The CDR3 loop is CASSLSGPGSPLHF. The CDR3 coding sequence is TGCGCCAGCAGCTTGTCGGGACCCGGGTCACCCCTCCACTTT.

This clone was observed many times. The rearrangement links TRBV7-2 to TRBJ2-1, with a tentative D call TRBD2 (6 bases). The germline V and J ends were trimmed by 3 bases and 9 bases, with 18 bases remaining between them. Germline CDR1 and CDR2: SGHTA and FQGNSA. The length of the CDR3 is 15 residues. For the CDR3, the DNA is TGTGCCAGCAGCTTGAGGGCTAGCGTGGCCACTGAGCAGTTCTTC. Protein sequence: CASSLRASVATEQFF.

V gene TRBV30 combines with J gene TRBJ1-2; TRBD1 matches 8 bases. The CDR3 runs 16 residues. V was pared by 1 base and J by 8 bases, with 15 bases of the junction left unmatched. CDR1 and CDR2 from the germline V gene are GTSNPN and SVGIG (reference sequence). CDR3 nucleotide sequence: TGTGCCTGGAGTGCCAAGGGTCCCGGGACAGGATACGGCTACACCTTC. Amino acids: CAWSAKGPGTGYGYTF.

In DNA, the CDR3 is TGTGCTAGTGGCCACAGGGGCGAGCAGTACTTC. This sequence encodes CASGHRGEQYF. The V and J genes are TRBV12-5 and TRBJ2-7; the match to TRBD1 covers 7 bases. V shed 6 bases, J shed 6 bases, and the junction held 2 bases outside the gene matches. The CDR3 has 11 amino acids. Germline-derived CDR1 and CDR2 are LGHNT and FRNRAP.

V gene TRBV6-1 combines with J gene TRBJ1-2; tentative D call: TRBD1 (6 bases). Trimming removed 1 base at V and 4 bases at J, with 13 bases between. Per germline, CDR1 MNHNS and CDR2 SASEGT. The CDR3 runs 15 residues. Here the CDR3 DNA reads TGTGCCAGCAGTGAAGACACAGGGAAAGCCTATGGCTACACCTTC. Translating gives CASSEDTGKAYGYTF.